This T cell receptor beta chain comes out of a study of OX40 agonist ivuxolimab in advanced cancers. Study conclusions and caveats: Among some nonresponders, normalized T-cell clonal expansion was also low. Expanded clones were, on average, more numerous among CD8+ T cells than CD4+.

Method: immunoSEQ multiplex PCR; TCRdb's copy keeps in-frame clones and lacks some. The sample has more than 25,000 clones, about 82% seen once; the top ten hold roughly 25%. On this clone: Its antigen is unknown.

This CDR3 has 17 amino acids. Germline CDR1 reads LGHNA; CDR2 reads YNFKEQ. Trimming cost V 0 bases and J 7 bases; bases outside gene matches: 10. The source is an adult with an advanced solid tumor such as melanoma, head and neck, liver or kidney cancer. The rearrangement uses TRBV4-2 and TRBJ2-1, with TRBD2 identical over 9 bases. The sequencing here drew on CD4+ or CD8+ T cells sorted from blood, taken in a trial of the OX40 agonist ivuxolimab. CDR3 DNA sequence: TGTGCCAGCAGCCAAGACCATAGCGGGAGCTCTAGGAATGAGCAGTTCTTC. Protein sequence: CASSQDHSGSSRNEQFF.